This T cell receptor beta chain is from a study of blood T cell repertoires in COVID-19. Study details: Specimens from acute and convalescent COVID-19 originated in the United States, Italy and Spain. PBMCs, B-cell-depleted T cells, or T cells provided the cDNA or gDNA that made up the material.

Looked up from germline, CDR1 is MNHEY and CDR2 is SMNVEV (reference sequence). CDR3 size: 15 residues. V was pared by 0 bases and J by 8 bases, with 16 bases between. Methods used by the authors: By means of reference gene primer amplification, nucleated cell counts were estimated. Data came from immunoSEQ multiplex PCR; TCRdb stores just in-frame clones and leaves some out. V, J and clone size reflect that table, while D and trimming were determined from the DNA. Among about 200,000 clones, around nine tenths were seen once, and the ten largest hold around 6.5%. The TCR was taken from a man in his sixties who had recovered from COVID-19. The V gene is TRBV27, the J gene TRBJ1-2; D is unclear. Input material: peripheral blood. The DNA for the CDR3 is TGTGCCAGCAGTTTATCTCCGCGGGGATTCTCGGGCTACACCTTC. Amino acid sequence: CASSLSPRGFSGYTF.